This T cell receptor beta chain comes out of a study of cytomegalovirus exposure and HLA in healthy donors. Comment on this clone: No antigen is known for it.

Study results and limitations: When presence/absence was analysed, sequencing depth was taken to be roughly uniform across donors. Rarity marked most TCR sequences, yet some public TCRs occurred in many donors.

V gave up 6 bases and J gave up 0 bases, with 15 bases separating them. The CDR3 is made up of 16 amino acids. Per the germline V gene, CDR1 is SQVTM and CDR2 is ANQGSEA. This PCR relied on a set of 60 Vbeta primers and 13 Jbeta primers. Generated by immunoSEQ multiplex PCR, the TCRdb table keeps only in-frame clones and is missing some. Here the sample spans approximately 150,000 clones, 79% being singletons. Sequencing was performed on PBMCs. The chain uses TRBV29-1 and TRBJ2-6, with D unclear. This TCR was recovered from a man aged 40-50 years in good health and CMV-seronegative. The CDR3 loop reads CSVREAAGSGANVLTF. CDR3 coding DNA: TGCAGCGTAAGAGAGGCAGCCGGCTCTGGGGCCAACGTCCTGACTTTC.